This TCR beta chain originates from a study of blood T cell repertoires in COVID-19. In the study overall: Spain, Italy and the United States supplied samples that represented acute and convalescent COVID-19. T cells, B-cell-depleted T cells, or PBMCs supplied cDNA or gDNA.

In the authors' workflow: Quantification of nucleated cells was approximated via reference gene primer amplification. Sequencing was performed with immunoSEQ multiplex PCR; in TCRdb, only in-frame clones are kept and a portion is missing. The V and J calls and clone size were taken over from that table, and D and trimming were inferred from the DNA. Here the sample spans over 110,000 clones, about 87% being singletons. In its sample, this clone was seen a few times. V lost 6 bases to trimming and J lost 7 bases, with 16 bases between them. The CDR3 covers 14 residues. Germline V gives CDR1 ENHRY, CDR2 SYGVKD.

The sample taken for sequencing was peripheral blood. The V gene is TRBV10-3, the J gene TRBJ1-5, with D maybe TRBD1 (6 bases). This clonotype originated in a human donor in a cohort sampled during active COVID-19. The CDR3 coding sequence is TGTGCCATCAGCGTCGACAGGTTTGACCAGCCCCAGCATTTT. This encodes CAISVDRFDQPQHF.